This TCR beta chain appears in the sequencing data of a study of PD-L1 blockade in urothelial cancer. Specified time point: peripheral blood 6 weeks after treatment start. Clones were sequenced by immunoSEQ multiplex PCR, and TCRdb holds only the in-frame ones, with some missing. Of 120,000 or so clones listed, roughly 88% are singletons. The clonotype was recovered from a man aged 50 or older with urothelial cancer. The sequencing here drew on PBMCs, taken around atezolizumab (anti-PD-L1) treatment.

The CDR3 sequence: CASSLVPTSGTYNEQFF. CDR3 coding DNA: TGTGCCAGCAGCTTAGTCCCCACTAGCGGGACCTACAATGAGCAGTTCTTC. This chain links TRBV7-2 with TRBJ2-1, with TRBD2 identical over 10 bases. The junction had 5 bases not matched to a gene; V was cut back by 1 base and J by 2 bases. CDR3 length: 17 residues. Looked up from germline, CDR1 is SGHTA and CDR2 is FQGNSA. The full variable domain, rest sourced from reference TRBV7-2 and TRBJ2-1, is GAGVSQSPSNKVTEKGKDVELRCDPISGHTALYWYRQSLGQGLEFLIYFQGNSAPDKSGLPSDRFSAERTGGSVSTLTIQRTQQEDSAVYLCASSLVPTSGTYNEQFFGPGTRLTVL.